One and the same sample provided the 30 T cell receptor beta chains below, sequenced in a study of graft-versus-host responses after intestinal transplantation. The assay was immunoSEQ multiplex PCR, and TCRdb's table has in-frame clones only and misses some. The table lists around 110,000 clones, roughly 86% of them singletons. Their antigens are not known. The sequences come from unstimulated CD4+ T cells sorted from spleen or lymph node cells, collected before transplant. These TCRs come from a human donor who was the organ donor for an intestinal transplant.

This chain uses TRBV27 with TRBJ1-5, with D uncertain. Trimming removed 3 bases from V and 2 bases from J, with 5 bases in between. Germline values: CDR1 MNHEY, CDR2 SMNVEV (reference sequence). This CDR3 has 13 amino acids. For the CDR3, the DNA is TGTGCCAGCAGTTTTGATGGCAATCAGCCCCAGCATTTT. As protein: CASSFDGNQPQHF.

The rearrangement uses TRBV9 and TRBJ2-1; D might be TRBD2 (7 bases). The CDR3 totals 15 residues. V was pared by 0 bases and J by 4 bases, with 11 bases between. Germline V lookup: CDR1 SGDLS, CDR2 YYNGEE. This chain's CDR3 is CASSVVAGAYNEQFF. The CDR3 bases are TGTGCCAGCAGCGTAGTGGCGGGGGCGTACAATGAGCAGTTCTTC.

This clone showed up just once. The CDR3 here is CASSLGRTLPDTQYF. The CDR3 DNA reads TGCGCCAGCAGCTTGGGTCGCACCCTGCCAGATACGCAGTATTTT. V gene TRBV5-1 combines with J gene TRBJ2-3, with D uncertain. Trimming stripped 0 bases from V and 4 bases from J, with 12 bases between. Germline V lookup: CDR1 SGHRS, CDR2 YFSETQ. The CDR3 runs to 15 residues.

CDR3 DNA: TGTGCCAGCAGGCCCAGGGGACCGCTGGACGAGCAGTACTTC. Encoded protein: CASRPRGPLDEQYF. The chain recombines TRBV6-1 with TRBJ2-7; possible D gene TRBD1, 6 bases. Trimming stripped 6 bases from V and 5 bases from J, with 17 bases between. The CDR3 contains 14 residues. CDR1 is MNHNS and CDR2 is SASEGT in the germline V gene.

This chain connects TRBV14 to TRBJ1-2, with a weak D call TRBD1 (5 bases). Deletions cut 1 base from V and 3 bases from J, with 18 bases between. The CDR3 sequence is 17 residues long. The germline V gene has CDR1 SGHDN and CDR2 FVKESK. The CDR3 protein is CASSQGRGLLYDYGYTF. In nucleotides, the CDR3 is TGTGCCAGCAGCCAAGGCCGGGGCCTTCTTTACGACTATGGCTACACCTTC.

CDR3 sequence reads: CATSLVPGEQYF. The CDR3 coding sequence is TGTGCCACGAGTTTGGTACCGGGGGAGCAGTACTTC. The chain joins TRBV10-3 to TRBJ2-7; D is perhaps TRBD2 (5 bases). Per the germline V gene, CDR1 is ENHRY and CDR2 is SYGVKD. The CDR3 length is 12 residues. V was cut by 10 bases and J by 7 bases, with 17 bases left in between.

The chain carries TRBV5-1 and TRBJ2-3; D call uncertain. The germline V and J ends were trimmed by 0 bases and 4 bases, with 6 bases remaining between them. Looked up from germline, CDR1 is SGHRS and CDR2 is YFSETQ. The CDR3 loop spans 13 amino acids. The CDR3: CASSLGLPDTQYF. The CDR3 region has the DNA TGCGCCAGCAGCTTGGGACTCCCAGATACGCAGTATTTT.

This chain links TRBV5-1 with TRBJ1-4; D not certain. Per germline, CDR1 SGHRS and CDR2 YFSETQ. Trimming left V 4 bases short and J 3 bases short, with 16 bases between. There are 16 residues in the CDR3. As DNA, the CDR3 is TGCGCCAGCAGCCCCCGGACGGCGGCCCCTAATGAAAAACTGTTTTTT. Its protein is CASSPRTAAPNEKLFF.

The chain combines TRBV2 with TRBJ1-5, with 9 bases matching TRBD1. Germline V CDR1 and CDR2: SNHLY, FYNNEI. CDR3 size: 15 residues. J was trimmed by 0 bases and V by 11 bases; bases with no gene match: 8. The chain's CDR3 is CASDGTGISNQPQHF. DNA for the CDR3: TGTGCCTCCGACGGGACAGGGATTAGCAATCAGCCCCAGCATTTT.

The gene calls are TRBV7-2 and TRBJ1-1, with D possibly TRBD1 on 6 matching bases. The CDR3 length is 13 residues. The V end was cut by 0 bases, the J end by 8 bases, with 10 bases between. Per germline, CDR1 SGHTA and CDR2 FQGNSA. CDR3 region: CASSLARGGEAFF. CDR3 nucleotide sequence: TGTGCCAGCAGCTTAGCTAGAGGGGGAGAAGCTTTCTTT.

The CDR3 nucleotides read TGTGCCACCAGGCACATTTTTGACAGGGTGAAATTTGGAAACACTGAAGCTTTCTTT. Its protein product is CATRHIFDRVKFGNTEAFF. The V call is TRBV15, the J call TRBJ1-1; TRBD1 matches at 7 bases. CDR1 and CDR2 (germline): LNHNV, YYDKDF (reference sequence). The CDR3 is 19 amino acids. V was clipped by 6 bases and J by 2 bases; unmatched bases: 21.

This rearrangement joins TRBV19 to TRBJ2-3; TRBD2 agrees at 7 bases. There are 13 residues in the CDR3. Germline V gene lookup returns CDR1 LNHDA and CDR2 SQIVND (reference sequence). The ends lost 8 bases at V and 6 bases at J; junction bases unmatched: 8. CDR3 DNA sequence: TGTGCCAGTGAGACACGGCGGGGGGATACGCAGTATTTT. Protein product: CASETRRGDTQYF.

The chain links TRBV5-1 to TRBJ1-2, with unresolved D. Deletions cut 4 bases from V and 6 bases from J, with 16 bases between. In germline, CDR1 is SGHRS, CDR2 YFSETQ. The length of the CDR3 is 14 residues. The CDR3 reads CASSPGPGSDGYTF. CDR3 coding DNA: TGCGCCAGCAGCCCTGGACCGGGTTCCGATGGCTACACCTTC.

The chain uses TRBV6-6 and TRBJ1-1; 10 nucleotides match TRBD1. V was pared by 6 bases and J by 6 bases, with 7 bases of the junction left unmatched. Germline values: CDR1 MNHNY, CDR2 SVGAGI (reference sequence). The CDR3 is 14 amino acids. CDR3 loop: CASRLRDRGPEAFF. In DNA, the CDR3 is TGTGCCAGCAGGCTACGGGACAGGGGCCCTGAAGCTTTCTTT.

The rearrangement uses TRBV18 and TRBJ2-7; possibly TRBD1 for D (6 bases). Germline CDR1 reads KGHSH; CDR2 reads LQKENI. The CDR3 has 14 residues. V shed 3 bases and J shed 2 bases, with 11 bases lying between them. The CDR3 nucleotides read TGTGCCAGCTCACCTCGGGACAACGCCTACGAGCAGTACTTC. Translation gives CASSPRDNAYEQYF.

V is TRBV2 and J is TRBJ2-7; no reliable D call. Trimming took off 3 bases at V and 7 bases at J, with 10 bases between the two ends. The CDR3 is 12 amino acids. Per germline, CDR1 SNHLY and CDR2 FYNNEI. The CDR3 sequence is CASSEGGVEQYF. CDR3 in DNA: TGTGCCAGCAGTGAGGGTGGCGTTGAGCAGTACTTC.

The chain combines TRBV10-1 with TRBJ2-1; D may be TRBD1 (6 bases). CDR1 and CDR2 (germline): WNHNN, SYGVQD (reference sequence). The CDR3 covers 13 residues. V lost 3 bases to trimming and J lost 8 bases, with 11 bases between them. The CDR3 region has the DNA TGCGCCAGCAGTGATGGGACACTCGATGAGCAGTTCTTC. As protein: CASSDGTLDEQFF.

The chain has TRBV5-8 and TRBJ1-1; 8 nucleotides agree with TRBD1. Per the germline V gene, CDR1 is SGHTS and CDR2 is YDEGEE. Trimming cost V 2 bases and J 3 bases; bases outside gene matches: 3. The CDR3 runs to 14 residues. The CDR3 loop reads CASSFLDRDTEAFF. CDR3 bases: TGTGCCAGCAGCTTCTTGGACAGGGACACTGAAGCTTTCTTT.

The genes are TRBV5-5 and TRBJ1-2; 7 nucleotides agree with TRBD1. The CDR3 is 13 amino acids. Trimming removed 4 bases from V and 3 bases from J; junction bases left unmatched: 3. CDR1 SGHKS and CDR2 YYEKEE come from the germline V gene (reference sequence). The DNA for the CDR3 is TGTGCCAGCAGCGTGGACAGGTACTATGGCTACACCTTC. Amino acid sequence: CASSVDRYYGYTF.

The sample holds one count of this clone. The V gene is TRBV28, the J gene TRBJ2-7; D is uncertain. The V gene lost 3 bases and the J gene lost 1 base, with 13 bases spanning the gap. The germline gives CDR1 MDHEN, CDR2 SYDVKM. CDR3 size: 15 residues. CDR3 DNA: TGTGCCAGCAGTTTTGCTAGTATGGGTTCCTACGAGCAGTACTTC. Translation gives CASSFASMGSYEQYF. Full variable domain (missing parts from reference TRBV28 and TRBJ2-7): DVKVTQSSRYLVKRTGEKVFLECVQDMDHENMFWYRQDPGLGLRLIYFSYDVKMKEKGDIPEGYSVSREKKERFSLILESASTNQTSMYLCASSFASMGSYEQYFGPGTRLTVT.

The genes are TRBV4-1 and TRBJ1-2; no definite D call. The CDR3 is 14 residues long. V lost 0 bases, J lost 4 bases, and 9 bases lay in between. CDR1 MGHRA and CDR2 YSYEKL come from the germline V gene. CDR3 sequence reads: CASSQEARTYGYTF. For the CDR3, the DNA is TGCGCCAGCAGCCAAGAGGCCAGAACCTATGGCTACACCTTC.

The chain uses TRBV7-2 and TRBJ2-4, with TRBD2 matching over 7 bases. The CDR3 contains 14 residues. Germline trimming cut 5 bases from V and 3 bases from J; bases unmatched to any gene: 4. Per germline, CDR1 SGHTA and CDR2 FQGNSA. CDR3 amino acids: CASSPTGGKNIQYF. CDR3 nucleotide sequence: TGTGCCAGCAGCCCCACGGGAGGCAAAAACATTCAGTACTTC.

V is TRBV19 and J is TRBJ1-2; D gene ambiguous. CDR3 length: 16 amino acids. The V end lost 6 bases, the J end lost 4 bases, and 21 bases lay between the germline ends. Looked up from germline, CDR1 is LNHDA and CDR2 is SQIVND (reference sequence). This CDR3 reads CASSLQQGVKLYGYTF. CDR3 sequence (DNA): TGTGCCAGTAGCCTCCAACAAGGAGTGAAACTCTATGGCTACACCTTC.

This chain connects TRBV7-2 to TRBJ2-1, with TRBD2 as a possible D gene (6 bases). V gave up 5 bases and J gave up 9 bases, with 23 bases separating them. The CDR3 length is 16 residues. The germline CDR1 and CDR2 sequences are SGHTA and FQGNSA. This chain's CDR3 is CASSRLGGGYQGEQFF. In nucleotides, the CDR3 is TGTGCCAGCAGCAGATTAGGTGGGGGGTACCAGGGTGAGCAGTTCTTC. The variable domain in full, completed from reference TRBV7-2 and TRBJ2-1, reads GAGVSQSPSNKVTEKGKDVELRCDPISGHTALYWYRQSLGQGLEFLIYFQGNSAPDKSGLPSDRFSAERTGGSVSTLTIQRTQQEDSAVYLCASSRLGGGYQGEQFFGPGTRLTVL.

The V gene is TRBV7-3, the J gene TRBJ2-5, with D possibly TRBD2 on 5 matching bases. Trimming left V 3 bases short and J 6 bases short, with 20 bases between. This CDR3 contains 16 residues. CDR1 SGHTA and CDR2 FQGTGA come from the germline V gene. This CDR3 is CASSLVDYTQVQTQYF. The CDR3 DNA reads TGTGCCAGCAGCTTGGTCGACTACACCCAAGTTCAGACCCAGTACTTC.

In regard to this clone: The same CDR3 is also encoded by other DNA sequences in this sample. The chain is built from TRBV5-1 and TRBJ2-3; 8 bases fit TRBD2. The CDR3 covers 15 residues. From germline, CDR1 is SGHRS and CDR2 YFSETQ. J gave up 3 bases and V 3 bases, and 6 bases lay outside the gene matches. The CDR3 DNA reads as TGCGCCAGCAGCTGGGCGGGAGGTGGAACAGATACGCAGTATTTT. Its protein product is CASSWAGGGTDTQYF.

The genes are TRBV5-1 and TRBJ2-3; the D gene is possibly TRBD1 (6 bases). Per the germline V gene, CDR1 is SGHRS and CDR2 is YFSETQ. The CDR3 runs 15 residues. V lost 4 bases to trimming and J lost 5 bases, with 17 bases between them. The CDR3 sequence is CASSPYRTDQDTQYF. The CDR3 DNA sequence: TGCGCCAGCAGCCCCTATCGGACAGACCAAGATACGCAGTATTTT.

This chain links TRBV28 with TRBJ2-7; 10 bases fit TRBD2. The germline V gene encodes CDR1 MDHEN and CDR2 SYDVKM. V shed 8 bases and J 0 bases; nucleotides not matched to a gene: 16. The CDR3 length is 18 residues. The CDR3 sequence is CASGSAGASGRASYEQYF. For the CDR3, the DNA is TGTGCCAGCGGCTCAGCGGGAGCAAGCGGGAGGGCCTCCTACGAGCAGTACTTC.

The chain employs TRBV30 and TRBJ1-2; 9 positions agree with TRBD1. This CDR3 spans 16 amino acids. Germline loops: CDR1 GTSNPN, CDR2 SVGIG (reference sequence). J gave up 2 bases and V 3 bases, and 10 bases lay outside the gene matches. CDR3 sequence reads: CAWRPRTGEGNYGYTF. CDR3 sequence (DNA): TGTGCCTGGAGGCCAAGGACAGGGGAGGGGAACTATGGCTACACCTTC.

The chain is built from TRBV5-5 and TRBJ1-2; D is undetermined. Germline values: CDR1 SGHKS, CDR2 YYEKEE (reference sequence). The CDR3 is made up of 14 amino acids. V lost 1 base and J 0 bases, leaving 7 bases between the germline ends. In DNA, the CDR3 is TGTGCCAGCAGCTTGAGTCCTGCTAACTATGGCTACACCTTC. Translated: CASSLSPANYGYTF.